This T cell receptor (beta chain) was captured in a study of T cell repertoires in cytomegalovirus infection. Overall study findings and caveats: Dominating the ex vivo response were HLA-C-restricted CMV-specific TCR beta clonotypes. Carriers of CMV and the relevant HLA type were discriminated by public TCR beta frequency.

For this clonotype: The antigen remains unidentified. The junction shows a germline mismatch at one end, possibly a read error.

The V gene's germline CDR1 is MRHNA and CDR2 SNTAGT. The CDR3 has 14 amino acids. TCRdb reanalysed the reads using MiXCR and keeps one entry per CDR3 protein. The sample lists about a million distinct CDR3 sequences, roughly 30% occurring once. The sequencing used cultured CD8+ T cells from PBMCs, collected from culture after CMV antigen stimulation. This sequence was found in a human donor in good health (CMV status not recorded). Some clones in this sample may be carry-over from other donors' samples. The chain uses TRBV6-4 and TRBJ2-1; D gene uncertain. As DNA, the CDR3 is TGTGCCAGCAGTGACGTGTACTCCAACAATGAGCAGTTCTTC. This encodes CASSDVYSNNEQFF.